This entry describes one TCR beta chain. This specimen comes from a study of blood T cell repertoires in COVID-19. Overall study context: Samples of COVID-19 (acute and convalescent) were obtained from the United States, Italy and Spain. Sources were T cells, B-cell-depleted T cells, or PBMCs; the material itself was cDNA or gDNA.

Authors' data handling: Reference gene primer amplification gave nucleated cell count estimates. Here immunoSEQ multiplex PCR was the method, and the copy in TCRdb shows in-frame clones only, minus some. V and J calls and clone size are as listed in that table; D and trimming were resolved from the DNA. The data contain under 250,000 clones, roughly 80% of them singletons. The CDR3 has 18 amino acids. The V and J ends lost 1 base and 4 bases, in that order; junction bases with no gene match: 10. CDR1 and CDR2 from the germline V gene are SGHTA and FQGNSA. The chain carries TRBV7-2 and TRBJ2-2; TRBD2 agrees at 9 bases. The clonotype comes from a woman aged 40 to 50 with active or convalescent COVID-19. Sequenced sample: peripheral blood. This CDR3 is CASSLDPRRGGLTGELFF. The CDR3 DNA reads as TGTGCCAGCAGCTTAGACCCCCGGCGGGGGGGCCTCACCGGGGAGCTGTTTTTT. Looking up the rest from reference TRBV7-2 and TRBJ2-2 gives the full variable domain: GAGVSQSPSNKVTEKGKDVELRCDPISGHTALYWYRQSLGQGLEFLIYFQGNSAPDKSGLPSDRFSAERTGGSVSTLTIQRTQQEDSAVYLCASSLDPRRGGLTGELFFGEGSRLTVL.